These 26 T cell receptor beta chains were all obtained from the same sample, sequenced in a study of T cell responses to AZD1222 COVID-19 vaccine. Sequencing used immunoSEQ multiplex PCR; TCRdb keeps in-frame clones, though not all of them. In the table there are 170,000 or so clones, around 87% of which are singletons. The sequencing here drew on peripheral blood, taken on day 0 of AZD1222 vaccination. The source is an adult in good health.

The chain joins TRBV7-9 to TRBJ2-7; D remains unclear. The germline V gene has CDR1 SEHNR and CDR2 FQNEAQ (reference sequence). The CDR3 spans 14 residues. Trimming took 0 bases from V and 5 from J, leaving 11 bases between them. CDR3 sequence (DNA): TGTGCCAGCAGCTTAGCGCCTGTAAACCACGAGCAGTACTTC. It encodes CASSLAPVNHEQYF.

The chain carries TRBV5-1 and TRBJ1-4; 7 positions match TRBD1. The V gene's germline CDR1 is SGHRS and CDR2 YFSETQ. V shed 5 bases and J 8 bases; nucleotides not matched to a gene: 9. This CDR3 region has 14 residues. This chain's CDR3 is CASSSGGGREKLFF. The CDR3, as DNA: TGCGCCAGCAGTTCAGGGGGAGGACGAGAAAAACTGTTTTTT. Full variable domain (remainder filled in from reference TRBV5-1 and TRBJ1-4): KAGVTQTPRYLIKTRGQQVTLSCSPISGHRSVSWYQQTPGQGLQFLFEYFSETQRNKGNFPGRFSGRQFSNSRSEMNVSTLELGDSALYLCASSSGGGREKLFFGSGTQLSVL.

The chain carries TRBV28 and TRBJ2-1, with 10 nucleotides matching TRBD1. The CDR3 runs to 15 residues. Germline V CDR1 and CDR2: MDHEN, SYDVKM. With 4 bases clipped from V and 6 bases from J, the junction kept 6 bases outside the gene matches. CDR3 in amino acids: CASSSTGGRSNEQFF. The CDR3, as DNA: TGTGCCAGCAGTTCGACAGGGGGCCGGAGCAATGAGCAGTTCTTC. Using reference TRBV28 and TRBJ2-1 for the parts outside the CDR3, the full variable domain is DVKVTQSSRYLVKRTGEKVFLECVQDMDHENMFWYRQDPGLGLRLIYFSYDVKMKEKGDIPEGYSVSREKKERFSLILESASTNQTSMYLCASSSTGGRSNEQFFGPGTRLTVL.

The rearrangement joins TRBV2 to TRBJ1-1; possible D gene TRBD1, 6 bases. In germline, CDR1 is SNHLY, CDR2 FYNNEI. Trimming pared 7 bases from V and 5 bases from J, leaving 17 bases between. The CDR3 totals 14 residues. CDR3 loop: CASTRVERGTEAFF. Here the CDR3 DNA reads TGTGCCAGCACCCGGGTGGAAAGGGGGACTGAAGCTTTCTTT. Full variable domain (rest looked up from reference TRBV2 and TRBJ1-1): EPEVTQTPSHQVTQMGQEVILRCVPISNHLYFYWYRQILGQKVEFLVSFYNNEISEKSEIFDDQFSVERPDGSNFTLKIRSTKLEDSAMYFCASTRVERGTEAFFGQGTRLTVV.

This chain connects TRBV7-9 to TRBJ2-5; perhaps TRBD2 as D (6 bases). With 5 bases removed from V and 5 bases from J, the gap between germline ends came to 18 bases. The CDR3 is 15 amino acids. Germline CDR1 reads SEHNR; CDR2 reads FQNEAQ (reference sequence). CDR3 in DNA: TGTGCCAGCAGCGTCGGACTGCGCGGGGAGGAGACCCAGTACTTC. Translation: CASSVGLRGEETQYF.

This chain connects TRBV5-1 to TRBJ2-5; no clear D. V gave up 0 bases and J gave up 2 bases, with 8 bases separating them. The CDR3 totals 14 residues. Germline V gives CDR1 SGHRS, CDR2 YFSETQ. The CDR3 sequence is CASSLGQQQETQYF. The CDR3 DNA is TGCGCCAGCAGCTTGGGACAACAGCAAGAGACCCAGTACTTC.

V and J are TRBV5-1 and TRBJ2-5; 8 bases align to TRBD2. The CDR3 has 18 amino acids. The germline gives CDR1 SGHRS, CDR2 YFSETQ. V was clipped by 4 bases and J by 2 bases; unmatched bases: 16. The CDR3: CASSPRLPSGSGQETQYF. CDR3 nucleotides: TGCGCCAGCAGCCCCCGGCTACCTAGCGGGTCTGGGCAAGAGACCCAGTACTTC.

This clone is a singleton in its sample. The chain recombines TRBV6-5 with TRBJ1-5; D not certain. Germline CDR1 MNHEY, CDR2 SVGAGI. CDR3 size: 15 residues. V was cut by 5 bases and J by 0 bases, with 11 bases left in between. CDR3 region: CASSQQKYSNQPQHF. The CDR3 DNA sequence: TGTGCCAGCAGTCAGCAGAAGTATAGCAATCAGCCCCAGCATTTT.

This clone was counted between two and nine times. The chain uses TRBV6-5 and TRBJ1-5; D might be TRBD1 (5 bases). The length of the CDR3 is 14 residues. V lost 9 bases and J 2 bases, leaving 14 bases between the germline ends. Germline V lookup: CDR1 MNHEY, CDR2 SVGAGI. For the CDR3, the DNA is TGTGCCAGTAGGGACTATATGGGCAATCAGCCCCAGCATTTT. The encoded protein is CASRDYMGNQPQHF.

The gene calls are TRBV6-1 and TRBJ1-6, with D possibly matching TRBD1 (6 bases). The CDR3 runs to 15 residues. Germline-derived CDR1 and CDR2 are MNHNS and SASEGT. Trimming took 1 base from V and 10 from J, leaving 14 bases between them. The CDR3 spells CASSEGGAESSPLHF. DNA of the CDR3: TGTGCCAGCAGTGAAGGGGGGGCGGAGAGCTCACCCCTCCACTTT.

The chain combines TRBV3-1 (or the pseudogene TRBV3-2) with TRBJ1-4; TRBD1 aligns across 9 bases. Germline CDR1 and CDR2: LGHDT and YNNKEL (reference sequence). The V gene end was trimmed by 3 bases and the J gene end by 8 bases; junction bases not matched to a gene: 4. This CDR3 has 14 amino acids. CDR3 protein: CASSHRQGGEKLFF. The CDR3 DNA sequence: TGTGCCAGCAGCCATCGACAGGGGGGGGAAAAACTGTTTTTT.

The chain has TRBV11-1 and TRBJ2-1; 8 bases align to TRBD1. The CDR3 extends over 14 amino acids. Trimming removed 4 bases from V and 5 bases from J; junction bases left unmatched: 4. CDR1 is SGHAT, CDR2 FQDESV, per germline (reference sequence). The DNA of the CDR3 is TGTGCCAGCAGCTCCAGACAGGGGCACAATGAGCAGTTCTTC. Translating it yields CASSSRQGHNEQFF.

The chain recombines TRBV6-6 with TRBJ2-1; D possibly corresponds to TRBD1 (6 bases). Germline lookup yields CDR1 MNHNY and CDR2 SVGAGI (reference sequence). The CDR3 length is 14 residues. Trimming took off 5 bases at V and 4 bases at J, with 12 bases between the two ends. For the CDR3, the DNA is TGTGCCAGCAGTCAAATCGGACAGTACAATGAGCAGTTCTTC. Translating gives CASSQIGQYNEQFF.

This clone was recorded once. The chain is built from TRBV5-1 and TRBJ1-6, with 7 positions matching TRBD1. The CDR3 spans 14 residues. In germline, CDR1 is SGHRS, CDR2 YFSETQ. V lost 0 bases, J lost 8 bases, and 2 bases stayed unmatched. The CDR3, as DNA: TGCGCCAGCAGCTTGGCTCAGGGGGATTCACCCCTCCACTTT. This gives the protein CASSLAQGDSPLHF.

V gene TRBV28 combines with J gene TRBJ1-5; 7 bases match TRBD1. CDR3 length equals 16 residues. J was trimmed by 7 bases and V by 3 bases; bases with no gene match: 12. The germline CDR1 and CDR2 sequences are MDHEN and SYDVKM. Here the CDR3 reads CASSLPRQGGEQPQHF. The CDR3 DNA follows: TGTGCCAGCAGTTTGCCCCGACAGGGAGGGGAACAGCCCCAGCATTTT.

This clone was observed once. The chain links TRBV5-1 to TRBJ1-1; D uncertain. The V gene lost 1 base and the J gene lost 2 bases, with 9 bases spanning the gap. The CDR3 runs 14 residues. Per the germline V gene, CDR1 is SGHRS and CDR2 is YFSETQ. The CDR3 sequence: CASSLLQVNTEAFF. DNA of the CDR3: TGCGCCAGCAGCTTGTTACAAGTAAACACTGAAGCTTTCTTT. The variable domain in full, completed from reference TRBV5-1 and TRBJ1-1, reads KAGVTQTPRYLIKTRGQQVTLSCSPISGHRSVSWYQQTPGQGLQFLFEYFSETQRNKGNFPGRFSGRQFSNSRSEMNVSTLELGDSALYLCASSLLQVNTEAFFGQGTRLTVV.

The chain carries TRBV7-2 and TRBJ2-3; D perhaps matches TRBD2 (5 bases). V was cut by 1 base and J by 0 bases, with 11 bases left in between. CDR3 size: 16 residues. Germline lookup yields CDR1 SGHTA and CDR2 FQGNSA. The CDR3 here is CASSLEAAISTDTQYF. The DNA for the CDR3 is TGTGCCAGCAGCTTAGAAGCGGCAATTAGCACAGATACGCAGTATTTT.

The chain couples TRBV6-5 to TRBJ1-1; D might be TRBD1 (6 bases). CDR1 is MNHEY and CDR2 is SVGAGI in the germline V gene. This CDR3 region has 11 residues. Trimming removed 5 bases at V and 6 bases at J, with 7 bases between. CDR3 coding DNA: TGTGCCAGCAGTCAGGGGTCTGAAGCTTTCTTT. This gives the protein CASSQGSEAFF.

The CDR3 loop reads CASSKIGTGGEKLFF. DNA for the CDR3: TGTGCCAGCAGTAAAATAGGGACAGGCGGCGAAAAACTGTTTTTT. V is TRBV28 and J is TRBJ1-4; 8 nucleotides align to TRBD1. CDR1 MDHEN and CDR2 SYDVKM come from the germline V gene. The CDR3 sequence is 15 residues long. Trimming took 5 bases from V and 8 from J; bases not matched to a gene: 10.

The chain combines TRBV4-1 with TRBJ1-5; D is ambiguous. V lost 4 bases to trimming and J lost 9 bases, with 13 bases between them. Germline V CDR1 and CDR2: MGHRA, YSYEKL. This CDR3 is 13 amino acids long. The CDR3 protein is CASSLASEGPQHF. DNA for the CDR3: TGCGCCAGCAGCCTGGCCTCCGAGGGGCCCCAGCATTTT.

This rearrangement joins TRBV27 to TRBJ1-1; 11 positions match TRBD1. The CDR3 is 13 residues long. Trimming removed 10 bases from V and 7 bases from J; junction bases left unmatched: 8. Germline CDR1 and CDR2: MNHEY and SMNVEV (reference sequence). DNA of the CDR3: TGTGCCACCCTAGGACAGGGGGCTGTTGAAGCTTTCTTT. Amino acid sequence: CATLGQGAVEAFF.

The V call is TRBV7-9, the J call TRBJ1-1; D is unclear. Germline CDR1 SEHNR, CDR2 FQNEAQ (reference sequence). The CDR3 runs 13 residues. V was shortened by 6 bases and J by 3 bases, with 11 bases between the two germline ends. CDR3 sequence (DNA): TGTGCCAGCAGAAAATCGGGCTACACTGAAGCTTTCTTT. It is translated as CASRKSGYTEAFF.

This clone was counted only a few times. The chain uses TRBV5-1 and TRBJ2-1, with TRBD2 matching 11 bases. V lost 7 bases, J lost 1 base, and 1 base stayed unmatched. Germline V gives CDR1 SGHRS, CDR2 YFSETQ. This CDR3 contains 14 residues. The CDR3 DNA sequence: TGCGCCAGCCTAGCGGGAGGATCCTACAATGAGCAGTTCTTC. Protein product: CASLAGGSYNEQFF.

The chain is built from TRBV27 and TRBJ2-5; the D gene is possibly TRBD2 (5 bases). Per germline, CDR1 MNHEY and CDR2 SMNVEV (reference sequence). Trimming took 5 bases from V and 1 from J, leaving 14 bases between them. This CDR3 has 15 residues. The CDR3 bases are TGTGCCAGCAGTCCTGAAATAGGGAGCCAAGAGACCCAGTACTTC. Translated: CASSPEIGSQETQYF.

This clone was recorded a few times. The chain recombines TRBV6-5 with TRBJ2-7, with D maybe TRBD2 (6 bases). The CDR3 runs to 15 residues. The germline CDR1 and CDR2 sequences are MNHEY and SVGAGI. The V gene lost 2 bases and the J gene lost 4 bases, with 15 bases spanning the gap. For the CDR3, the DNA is TGTGCCAGCAGTTACGCTGGCGGGGCCTGGTACGAGCAGTACTTC. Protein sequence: CASSYAGGAWYEQYF.

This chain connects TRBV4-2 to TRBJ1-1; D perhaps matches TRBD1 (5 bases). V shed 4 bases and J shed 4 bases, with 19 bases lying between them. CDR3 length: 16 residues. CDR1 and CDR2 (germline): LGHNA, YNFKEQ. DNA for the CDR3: TGTGCCAGCAGCCTATACCCGGGGGGGGGATCCACTGAAGCTTTCTTT. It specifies CASSLYPGGGSTEAFF.